This is a list of T cell receptor beta chains from one sample in a study of T cell responses to AZD1222 COVID-19 vaccine. Assay: immunoSEQ multiplex PCR; the TCRdb copy retains only in-frame clones and omits some. The data hold approximately 150,000 clones, with about 91% observed a single time. Material: peripheral blood, obtained 28 days after the second AZD1222 dose. The receptors stem from an adult who received the AZD1222 COVID-19 vaccine. Both conserved end residues are part of each CDR3. D genes are given only for firm matches. Clone size appears in some rows only: once, few, many, or a class for an expanded clone.

D gene	J gene	clone size	V gene	CDR3 DNA	CDR3 protein
TRBD2	TRBJ2-7	few	TRBV4-2	TGTGCCAGCAGCCCCCAAAGCGGGGGGGAACACGAGCAGTACTTC	CASSPQSGGEHEQYF
-	TRBJ1-1	-	TRBV5-1	TGCGCCAGCAGCTTGAGGGGCTCGCACACTGAAGCTTTCTTT	CASSLRGSHTEAFF
-	TRBJ2-7	-	TRBV28	TGTGCCAGCAGTTTGAGGGGGAACGAGCAGTACTTC	CASSLRGNEQYF
-	TRBJ1-2	-	TRBV3-1/TRBV3-2	TGTGCCAGCAGCCAAGATTCGGCAGCCTATGGCTACACCTTC	CASSQDSAAYGYTF
-	TRBJ2-3	-	TRBV9	TGTGCCAGCAGTCCAGGTATTTCTAGCACAGATACGCAGTATTTT	CASSPGISSTDTQYF
-	TRBJ1-5	-	TRBV19	TGTGCCAGTACTCCTAACCCAACAAATCAGCCCCAGCATTTT	CASTPNPTNQPQHF
-	TRBJ1-4	-	TRBV18	TGTGCCAGCTCACCGAACCCTAGTCAGGGTAATGAAAAACTGTTTTTT	CASSPNPSQGNEKLFF
-	TRBJ1-4	once	TRBV7-9	TGTGCCAGCAGCCCGGCAGTCAACTATGAAAAACTGTTTTTT	CASSPAVNYEKLFF
-	TRBJ1-6	-	TRBV5-1	TGCGCCAGCAGCTTGGCCGACGGTGGGGCATCACCCCTCCACTTT	CASSLADGGASPLHF
TRBD1	TRBJ1-2	-	TRBV6-5	TGTGCCAGCCAAAATAATCCGGGACAGGGGGATGGCTACACCTTC	CASQNNPGQGDGYTF
-	TRBJ1-3	-	TRBV9	TGTGCCAGCAGCCCTCAGGGCCCGAGATCTGGAAACACCATATATTTT	CASSPQGPRSGNTIYF